This T cell receptor (beta chain) stems from a study of early T cells in non-severe SARS-CoV-2 infection. Study overall: Chains were unpaired, as sequencing was done on bulk RNA from unsorted whole blood. Study conclusions and caveats: Matching results from VDJdb favored anti-spike CD8 responses, leaving private and CD4 specificities undetected.

As to this clonotype: Its antigen remains unidentified.

The TCR library protocol attached unique molecular identifiers to the individual cDNA molecules. TCRdb analysed the 5' RACE reads with MiXCR anew, one entry per CDR3 protein. The repertoire has tens of thousands of distinct CDR3 sequences, 20% of them found once; the top ten carry approximately 17%. Germline values: CDR1 DFQATT, CDR2 SNEGSKA (reference sequence). V gave up 6 bases and J gave up 4 bases, with 13 bases separating them. This CDR3 has 12 amino acids. The source is an adult who was a healthcare worker with PCR-confirmed SARS-CoV-2 infection or an uninfected control (not recorded which). The chain employs TRBV20-1 and TRBJ2-7, with D possibly being TRBD1 or TRBD2 (6 bases each). The source material was whole blood, sampled at baseline. The DNA of the CDR3 is TGCAGTGCACCCGGGGGCGGGTACGAGCAGTACTTC. This encodes CSAPGGGYEQYF.